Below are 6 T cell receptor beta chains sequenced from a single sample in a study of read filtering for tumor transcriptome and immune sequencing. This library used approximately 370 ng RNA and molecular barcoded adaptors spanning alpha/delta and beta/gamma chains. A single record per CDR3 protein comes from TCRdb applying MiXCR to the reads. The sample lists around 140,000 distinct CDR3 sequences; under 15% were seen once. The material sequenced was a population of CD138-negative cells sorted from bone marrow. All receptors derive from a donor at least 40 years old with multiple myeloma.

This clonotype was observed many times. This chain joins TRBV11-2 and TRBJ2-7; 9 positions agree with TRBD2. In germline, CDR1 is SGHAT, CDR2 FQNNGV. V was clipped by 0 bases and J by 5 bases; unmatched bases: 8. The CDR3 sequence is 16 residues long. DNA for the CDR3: TGTGCCAGCAGCTTAGAAGGGCGGCGGGGGGGAAACGAGCAGTACTTC. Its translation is CASSLEGRRGGNEQYF.

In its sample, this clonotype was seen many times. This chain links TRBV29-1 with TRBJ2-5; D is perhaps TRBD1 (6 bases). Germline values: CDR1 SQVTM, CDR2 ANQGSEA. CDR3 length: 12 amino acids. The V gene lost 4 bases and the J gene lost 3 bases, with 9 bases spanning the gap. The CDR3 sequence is CSVAPGEETQYF. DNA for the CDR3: TGCAGCGTTGCTCCAGGGGAAGAGACCCAGTACTTC.

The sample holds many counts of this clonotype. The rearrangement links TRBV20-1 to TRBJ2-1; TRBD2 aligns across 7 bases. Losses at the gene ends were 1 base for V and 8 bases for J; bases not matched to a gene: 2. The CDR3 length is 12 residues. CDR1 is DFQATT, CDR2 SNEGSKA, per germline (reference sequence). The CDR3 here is CSARGAGDEQFF. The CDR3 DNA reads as TGCAGTGCTAGAGGGGCGGGGGATGAGCAGTTCTTC.

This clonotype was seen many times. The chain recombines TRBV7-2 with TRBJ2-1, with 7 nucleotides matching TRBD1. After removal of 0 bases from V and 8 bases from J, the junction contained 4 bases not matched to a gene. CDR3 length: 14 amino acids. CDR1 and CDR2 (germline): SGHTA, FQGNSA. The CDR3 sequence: CASSLAVDRDEQFF. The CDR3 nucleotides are TGTGCCAGCAGCTTAGCCGTAGACAGGGATGAGCAGTTCTTC. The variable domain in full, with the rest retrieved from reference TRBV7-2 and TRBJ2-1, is GAGVSQSPSNKVTEKGKDVELRCDPISGHTALYWYRQSLGQGLEFLIYFQGNSAPDKSGLPSDRFSAERTGGSVSTLTIQRTQQEDSAVYLCASSLAVDRDEQFFGPGTRLTVL.

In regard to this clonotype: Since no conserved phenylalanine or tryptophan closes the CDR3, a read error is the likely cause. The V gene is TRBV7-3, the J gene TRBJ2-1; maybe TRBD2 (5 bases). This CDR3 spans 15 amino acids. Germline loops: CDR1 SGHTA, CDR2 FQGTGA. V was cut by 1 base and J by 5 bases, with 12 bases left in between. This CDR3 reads CASSLRAGGHNEQFL. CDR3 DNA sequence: TGTGCCAGCAGCTTAAGGGCGGGTGGACACAATGAGCAGTTCCTC.

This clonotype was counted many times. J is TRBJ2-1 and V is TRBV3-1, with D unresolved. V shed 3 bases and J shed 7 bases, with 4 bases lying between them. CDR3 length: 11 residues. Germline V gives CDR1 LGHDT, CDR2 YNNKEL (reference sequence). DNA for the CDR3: TGTGCCAGCAGCCAGCTTAATGAGCAGTTCTTC. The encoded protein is CASSQLNEQFF.